This T cell receptor (beta chain) is drawn from a study of shared clonotypes between healthy human individuals. The table lists this clone with a count of one. This table comes from immunoSEQ multiplex PCR, and its TCRdb copy is limited to in-frame clones, with some not included. This sample has more than 400,000 clones, with about 96% found just once. Trimming left V 5 bases short and J 4 bases short, with 18 bases between. The CDR3 runs 16 residues. Germline lookup yields CDR1 MNHNY and CDR2 SVGAGI (reference sequence). This rearrangement joins TRBV6-6 to TRBJ2-1; a weak D match, TRBD2 (6 bases). The sample consisted of naive CD4+ T cells sorted from blood. Subset denoted: CD45RA+ positively selected. This receptor was identified in a woman in her 30s in good health. The CDR3 coding sequence is TGTGCCAGCAGTCCTCCTTGGGGCGGGACTTACAATGAGCAGTTCTTC. It yields the protein CASSPPWGGTYNEQFF.